The rows below give T cell receptor beta chains drawn from one sample of a study of blood T cell repertoires in COVID-19. The assay was immunoSEQ multiplex PCR, and TCRdb's table has in-frame clones only and misses some. The sample holds about 340,000 clones, 65% to 90% seen once. Specimen: PBMCs or T cells enriched from blood (not recorded which). The receptors come from a woman aged 40 to 50 with acute COVID-19. The CDR3 runs from the conserved cysteine through the conserved F or W. D genes are given only for firm matches. The size field is filled for only some rows; it gives once, few, many or a size class.

CDR3: CASSQGYQPQHF
DNA: TGTGCCAGCAGCCAGGGGTATCAGCCCCAGCATTTT
D: .
V: TRBV7-9
size: .
J: TRBJ1-5
length: 12

CDR3: CATAASHGQLGSYEQYF
DNA: TGTGCCACCGCCGCGTCCCATGGACAGCTAGGTTCCTACGAGCAGTACTTC
D: .
V: TRBV28
size: .
J: TRBJ2-7
length: 17

CDR3: CASTPGDRSYGYTF
DNA: TGTGCCAGCACCCCTGGGGACAGGTCTTATGGCTACACCTTC
D: TRBD1
V: TRBV28
size: .
J: TRBJ1-2
length: 14

CDR3: CASSLMGGRAGPETQYF
DNA: TGTGCCAGCAGTTTAATGGGCGGGAGAGCGGGGCCCGAGACCCAGTACTTC
D: TRBD2
V: TRBV28
size: .
J: TRBJ2-5
length: 17

CDR3: CASRSPRPPERGISTDTQYF
DNA: TGTGCAAGTCGCTCGCCACGTCCTCCCGAGCGGGGTATTAGCACAGATACGCAGTATTTT
D: .
V: TRBV12-2
size: .
J: TRBJ2-3
length: 20

CDR3: CASSPLRGENEKLFF
DNA: TGTGCCAGCAGCCCCCTCCGGGGGGAGAATGAAAAACTGTTTTTT
D: .
V: TRBV14
size: .
J: TRBJ1-4
length: 15

CDR3: CASSNTGISGNTIYF
DNA: TGTGCCAGCAGCAATACAGGGATCTCTGGAAACACCATATATTTT
D: .
V: TRBV7-9
size: few
J: TRBJ1-3
length: 15

CDR3: CASSYQGQAYNEQFF
DNA: TGTGCCAGCAGTTACCAGGGACAGGCCTACAATGAGCAGTTCTTC
D: TRBD1
V: TRBV6-2/TRBV6-3
size: .
J: TRBJ2-1
length: 15

CDR3: CASRPDSSNQPQHF
DNA: TGTGCCAGCAGACCCGACAGTAGCAATCAGCCCCAGCATTTT
D: .
V: TRBV7-9
size: .
J: TRBJ1-5
length: 14

CDR3: CASSVLKGLANVLTF
DNA: TGTGCCAGCAGTGTTTTAAAGGGGCTGGCCAACGTCCTGACTTTC
D: .
V: TRBV2
size: .
J: TRBJ2-6
length: 15

CDR3: CASSLNQGGHQPQHF
DNA: TGTGCCAGCAGTTTAAACCAGGGGGGACATCAGCCCCAGCATTTT
D: TRBD1
V: TRBV28
size: .
J: TRBJ1-5
length: 15

CDR3: CASMRGTFRRANEKLFF
DNA: TGTGCCAGTATGAGGGGTACTTTCCGGAGGGCCAATGAAAAACTGTTTTTT
D: .
V: TRBV19
size: .
J: TRBJ1-4
length: 17

CDR3: CASSYDRSYEQYF
DNA: TGTGCCAGCAGTTACGACAGATCCTACGAGCAGTACTTC
D: .
V: TRBV6-2/TRBV6-3
size: .
J: TRBJ2-7
length: 13

CDR3: CASRTDSHGYTF
DNA: TGTGCCAGCAGAACGGACAGCCATGGCTACACCTTC
D: .
V: TRBV3-1/TRBV3-2
size: .
J: TRBJ1-2
length: 12

CDR3: CASSGQQNQPQHF
DNA: TGTGCCAGCAGCGGACAGCAAAATCAGCCCCAGCATTTT
D: .
V: TRBV6-5
size: .
J: TRBJ1-5
length: 13

CDR3: CASARIDRAGNTIYF
DNA: TGTGCCAGCGCCCGTATCGACAGAGCCGGAAACACCATATATTTT
D: .
V: TRBV5-8
size: .
J: TRBJ1-3
length: 15

CDR3: CASSQGRRSGSSTDTQYF
DNA: TGTGCCAGCAGCCAAGGGCGGCGGTCGGGGTCAAGCACAGATACGCAGTATTTT
D: .
V: TRBV3-1/TRBV3-2
size: .
J: TRBJ2-3
length: 18

CDR3: CASSYGLAGHTGELFF
DNA: TGTGCCAGCAGTTACGGACTAGCAGGCCACACCGGGGAGCTGTTTTTT
D: TRBD2
V: TRBV3-1/TRBV3-2
size: .
J: TRBJ2-2
length: 16

CDR3: CASSSGTSGGNEQFF
DNA: TGTGCCAGCAGCTCCGGGACTAGCGGGGGAAATGAGCAGTTCTTC
D: TRBD2
V: TRBV5-4
size: .
J: TRBJ2-1
length: 15

CDR3: CASSTRAGWGNEQFF
DNA: TGTGCCAGCAGTACACGGGCGGGGTGGGGGAATGAGCAGTTCTTC
D: .
V: TRBV7-2
size: .
J: TRBJ2-1
length: 15

CDR3: CSASDRGGANVLTF
DNA: TGCAGTGCTAGTGACAGGGGTGGGGCCAACGTCCTGACTTTC
D: TRBD1
V: TRBV20-1
size: .
J: TRBJ2-6
length: 14

CDR3: CASSERGIGANVLTF
DNA: TGTGCCAGCAGTGAACGAGGGATTGGGGCCAACGTCCTGACTTTC
D: .
V: TRBV2
size: .
J: TRBJ2-6
length: 15

CDR3: CASSRGGDTQYF
DNA: TGTGCCAGCAGCCGAGGGGGCGATACGCAGTATTTT
D: TRBD1
V: TRBV7-3
size: .
J: TRBJ2-3
length: 12

CDR3: CASRIGKNQGQGNTEAFF
DNA: TGCGCCAGCAGAATCGGAAAGAACCAGGGGCAGGGGAACACTGAAGCTTTCTTT
D: .
V: TRBV5-1
size: .
J: TRBJ1-1
length: 18

CDR3: CASSSDPGQGFWLGNTIYF
DNA: TGTGCCAGCAGTTCCGACCCGGGACAGGGTTTTTGGTTAGGAAACACCATATATTTT
D: TRBD1
V: TRBV27
size: once
J: TRBJ1-3
length: 19

CDR3: CASTENPYSNQPQHF
DNA: TGTGCCAGCACAGAAAACCCTTATAGCAATCAGCCCCAGCATTTT
D: .
V: TRBV6-5
size: .
J: TRBJ1-5
length: 15

CDR3: CASSPSRGWTDTQYF
DNA: TGTGCCAGCAGCCCCTCCAGGGGTTGGACAGATACGCAGTATTTT
D: .
V: TRBV5-5
size: .
J: TRBJ2-3
length: 15

CDR3: CASSVVLASIYNEQFF
DNA: TGTGCCAGTAGTGTCGTCTTAGCGTCAATATACAATGAGCAGTTCTTC
D: .
V: TRBV19
size: .
J: TRBJ2-1
length: 16

CDR3: CASSEDRGNRNTIYF
DNA: TGTGCCAGCAGTGAGGACAGGGGGAATCGAAACACCATATATTTT
D: TRBD1
V: TRBV6-1
size: .
J: TRBJ1-3
length: 15

CDR3: CASSTNRVQGTGELFF
DNA: TGTGCCAGTAGTACCAACAGGGTACAAGGAACCGGGGAGCTGTTTTTT
D: .
V: TRBV19
size: .
J: TRBJ2-2
length: 16

CDR3: CASSYSILVQRDEQFF
DNA: TGTGCCAGCAGTTACTCGATTTTAGTCCAGCGGGATGAGCAGTTCTTC
D: .
V: TRBV6-5
size: .
J: TRBJ2-1
length: 16

CDR3: CASSGQPNQPQHF
DNA: TGTGCCAGCAGTGGACAGCCCAATCAGCCCCAGCATTTT
D: .
V: TRBV2
size: .
J: TRBJ1-5
length: 13

CDR3: CASSLRDRVSGANVLTF
DNA: TGTGCCAGCAGTCTTCGGGACAGGGTCTCTGGGGCCAACGTCCTGACTTTC
D: TRBD1
V: TRBV27
size: .
J: TRBJ2-6
length: 17

CDR3: CASSPPGEGGNGYTF
DNA: TGTGCCAGCAGCCCCCCGGGTGAGGGAGGGAATGGCTACACCTTC
D: .
V: TRBV11-2
size: .
J: TRBJ1-2
length: 15

CDR3: CASSRGGQGDLYGYTF
DNA: TGTGCCAGCAGCCGAGGCGGACAGGGTGATTTGTATGGCTACACCTTC
D: TRBD1
V: TRBV7-8
size: .
J: TRBJ1-2
length: 16

CDR3: CASSVRAFGEKLFF
DNA: TGTGCCAGCAGTGTGCGCGCGTTTGGTGAAAAACTGTTTTTT
D: .
V: TRBV2
size: .
J: TRBJ1-4
length: 14

CDR3: CASTPHSSGANVLTF
DNA: TGTGCCAGCACCCCCCATAGCTCTGGGGCCAACGTCCTGACTTTC
D: .
V: TRBV9
size: once
J: TRBJ2-6
length: 15

CDR3: CASSYHVGTSGSDEQFF
DNA: TGTGCCAGCAGTTACCACGTAGGGACTAGCGGGAGTGATGAGCAGTTCTTC
D: TRBD2
V: TRBV6-2/TRBV6-3
size: .
J: TRBJ2-1
length: 17

CDR3: CAISDGQGAGGYTF
DNA: TGTGCCATCAGTGACGGTCAGGGAGCGGGAGGCTACACCTTC
D: .
V: TRBV10-3
size: few
J: TRBJ1-2
length: 14

CDR3: CASSSPTPGERDEQFF
DNA: TGTGCCAGCAGCTCCCCCACCCCAGGAGAGAGGGATGAGCAGTTCTTC
D: .
V: TRBV7-8
size: .
J: TRBJ2-1
length: 16

CDR3: CASSYAAGGNTDTQYF
DNA: TGTGCCAGCAGTTACGCGGCGGGGGGAAACACAGATACGCAGTATTTT
D: TRBD2
V: TRBV6-5
size: .
J: TRBJ2-3
length: 16

CDR3: CASGLGGQTEQYF
DNA: TGTGCTAGTGGTTTGGGCGGACAGACCGAGCAGTACTTC
D: .
V: TRBV12-5
size: .
J: TRBJ2-7
length: 13

CDR3: CASSFTSGVADTQYF
DNA: TGTGCCAGCAGCTTTACTAGCGGGGTGGCAGATACGCAGTATTTT
D: TRBD2
V: TRBV7-8
size: .
J: TRBJ2-3
length: 15

CDR3: CASSAGTQSSYNEQFF
DNA: TGTGCCAGCAGTGCCGGGACACAGAGCTCCTACAATGAGCAGTTCTTC
D: .
V: TRBV6-6
size: .
J: TRBJ2-1
length: 16

CDR3: CASRGQGATGELFF
DNA: TGTGCCAGCCGGGGACAGGGAGCCACCGGGGAGCTGTTTTTT
D: TRBD1
V: TRBV2
size: .
J: TRBJ2-2
length: 14

CDR3: CASSLFGQDHYGYTF
DNA: TGTGCCAGCAGTTTATTTGGACAGGACCATTATGGCTACACCTTC
D: TRBD1
V: TRBV27
size: .
J: TRBJ1-2
length: 15

CDR3: CASSPTGQRREAFF
DNA: TGTGCCAGCAGCCCCACAGGACAGCGGCGGGAAGCTTTCTTT
D: .
V: TRBV27
size: few
J: TRBJ1-1
length: 14

CDR3: CASSLYQGWNQPQHF
DNA: TGTGCCAGCAGCTTATATCAGGGTTGGAATCAGCCCCAGCATTTT
D: .
V: TRBV7-6
size: .
J: TRBJ1-5
length: 15

CDR3: CASSLVVGGPSTDTQYF
DNA: TGTGCCAGCAGCTTAGTCGTGGGAGGGCCCAGCACAGATACGCAGTATTTT
D: TRBD2
V: TRBV7-8
size: .
J: TRBJ2-3
length: 17

CDR3: CATSRDDRVLDEQYF
DNA: TGTGCCACCAGCAGAGATGATCGGGTACTAGACGAGCAGTACTTC
D: .
V: TRBV15
size: once
J: TRBJ2-7
length: 15

CDR3: CASSLRDSNTEAFF
DNA: TGTGCCAGCAGCTTAAGGGACTCTAACACTGAAGCTTTCTTT
D: .
V: TRBV7-9
size: .
J: TRBJ1-1
length: 14

CDR3: CALRPSRRGGTDTQYF
DNA: TGTGCCCTCCGACCAAGCCGCAGGGGAGGCACAGATACGCAGTATTTT
D: .
V: TRBV10-3
size: .
J: TRBJ2-3
length: 16

CDR3: CASSLAGGRAAFF
DNA: TGTGCCAGCAGCTTGGCGGGGGGTAGGGCAGCTTTCTTT
D: .
V: TRBV11-2
size: .
J: TRBJ1-1
length: 13

CDR3: CSVPGGSGTDTQYF
DNA: TGCAGCGTTCCGGGCGGGAGTGGGACAGATACGCAGTATTTT
D: TRBD2
V: TRBV29-1
size: .
J: TRBJ2-3
length: 14

CDR3: CATSAGITGELFF
DNA: TGTGCCACCAGTGCAGGGATCACCGGGGAGCTGTTTTTT
D: .
V: TRBV24-1
size: .
J: TRBJ2-2
length: 13

CDR3: CASSEHRDRGPPETQYF
DNA: TGTGCCAGCAGTGAACATAGAGACAGGGGACCTCCAGAGACCCAGTACTTC
D: TRBD1
V: TRBV25-1
size: few
J: TRBJ2-5
length: 17

CDR3: CASSRSGTGGEKLFF
DNA: TGTGCCAGCAGCCGTTCCGGGACAGGGGGTGAAAAACTGTTTTTT
D: TRBD1
V: TRBV7-3
size: .
J: TRBJ1-4
length: 15

CDR3: CASSPTEYEQYF
DNA: TGTGCCAGCTCACCGACAGAGTACGAGCAGTACTTC
D: .
V: TRBV18
size: .
J: TRBJ2-7
length: 12

CDR3: CATSREYSGNTIYF
DNA: TGTGCCACCAGCAGAGAATACTCTGGAAACACCATATATTTT
D: .
V: TRBV15
size: .
J: TRBJ1-3
length: 14